This TCR beta chain is from a study of CD4 T cell repertoires in COVID-19. Per the germline V gene, CDR1 is SGHVS and CDR2 is FNYEAQ. CDR3 length: 16 amino acids. The germline V and J ends were trimmed by 3 bases and 4 bases, with 19 bases remaining between them. Assay: immunoSEQ multiplex PCR; the TCRdb copy retains only in-frame clones and omits some. The profile shows some 71,000 clones, 80% to 90% of them singletons. Regarding the study as a whole: SARS-CoV and/or HKU1 spike cultures shared between about 7 and 26% of SARS-CoV-2 clonotypes.

Note on this clone: What it binds is unknown.

These patients had recovered from COVID-19 ranging mild to severe. The chain couples TRBV7-6 to TRBJ2-7, with D unresolved. This sample comprised CD4+ T cells from peripheral blood, obtained after recovery from COVID-19. This clonotype was obtained from a human donor who had COVID-19. The CDR3 bases are TGTGCCAGCAGCTTTACACCTTCGGGTGATGGATACGAGCAGTACTTC. Encoded protein: CASSFTPSGDGYEQYF.